This T cell receptor beta chain is from a study of shared clonotypes between healthy human individuals. Regarding the study as a whole: The genetic and exposure-history diversity represented was limited by few donors. Across a handful of donors, naive CD4 shared roughly 5%, naive CD8 around 4%, memory CD4 about 2.4%, memory CD8 about 0.4%.

As concerns this clone: Antigen unknown. Other nucleotide sequences from this sample produce the same CDR3.

Here immunoSEQ multiplex PCR was the method, and the copy in TCRdb shows in-frame clones only, minus some. This table holds over a million clones, roughly 74% found once. The investigators split CD4+ cells into a CD45RA+ naive subset and a CD45RA-negative memory subset. Deletions cut 4 bases from V and 0 bases from J, with 7 bases between. Germline CDR1 and CDR2: SGDLS and YYNGEE. CDR3 size: 14 residues. This sequence was found in a man aged 18-30 years in good health. Some clones in this sample may be carry-over from other donors' samples. The chain joins TRBV9 to TRBJ2-2, with D tentatively TRBD2 (5 bases). The sequenced sample was memory CD4+ T cells from PBMCs. The subset denotes: CD45RA-negative fraction. Written as DNA, the CDR3 is TGTGCCAGCAGCCCGGGAACGAACACCGGGGAGCTGTTTTTT. Translated, it gives CASSPGTNTGELFF.